Following are 5 T cell receptor beta chains from one sample sequenced in a study of blood T cell repertoires in COVID-19. Produced via immunoSEQ multiplex PCR; TCRdb's table is partial and in-frame only. The sample shows roughly 140,000 clones, about 80% of them seen only once. What was sequenced was peripheral blood. Receptors originate from a human donor in a cohort sampled during active COVID-19.

This clone appeared once. J is TRBJ2-1 and V is TRBV11-1; D is possibly TRBD1 (5 bases). This CDR3 contains 12 residues. Trimming cost V 2 bases and J 8 bases, with 7 bases left between them. CDR1 and CDR2 (germline): SGHAT, FQDESV (reference sequence). Here the CDR3 reads CASSLQGDEQFF. The DNA of the CDR3 is TGTGCCAGCAGCTTACAGGGTGATGAGCAGTTCTTC.

V usage is TRBV25-1 and J usage is TRBJ1-2; the D gene is possibly TRBD1 (6 bases). CDR1 and CDR2 (germline): MGHDK, SYGVNS. Trimming cost V 6 bases and J 2 bases, with 25 bases left between them. The length of the CDR3 is 18 residues. CDR3 bases: TGTGCCAGCAGAGGTTTTGGGGGGGCGGCCTACCAAAACTATGGCTACACCTTC. Its translation: CASRGFGGAAYQNYGYTF.

The chain links TRBV2 to TRBJ1-5, with TRBD1 matching 8 bases. The ends lost 8 bases at V and 1 base at J; junction bases unmatched: 4. CDR1 and CDR2 (germline): SNHLY, FYNNEI. The CDR3 is 14 residues long. The chain's CDR3 is CASAGQASNQPQHF. DNA of the CDR3: TGTGCCAGCGCGGGACAGGCGAGCAATCAGCCCCAGCATTTT.

This clone is a singleton in its sample. The chain has TRBV9 and TRBJ2-5, with TRBD2 identical over 9 bases. The germline CDR1 and CDR2 sequences are SGDLS and YYNGEE. The V segment lost 0 bases and the J segment 4 bases; nucleotides outside the gene matches: 7. CDR3 length: 16 amino acids. The CDR3 nucleotides read TGTGCCAGCAGCGTAGCCCCTGCGGGGGGGCTAGAGACCCAGTACTTC. Its protein is CASSVAPAGGLETQYF.

The chain combines TRBV5-1 with TRBJ1-3; the D is unclear. V lost 0 bases, J lost 0 bases, and 10 bases lay in between. CDR3 length: 16 residues. The germline CDR1 and CDR2 sequences are SGHRS and YFSETQ. The CDR3 DNA reads TGCGCCAGCAGCTTGGCTAGCAGAATCTCTGGAAACACCATATATTTT. Amino acid sequence: CASSLASRISGNTIYF.